This T cell receptor beta chain was identified in a study of blood T cell repertoires in COVID-19. Study-wide background: PBMCs, B-cell-depleted T cells, or T cells were the source of the cDNA or gDNA that made up the material.

The study drew participants aged about 18 to 89 years from 20 to 30 US areas. Symptom resolution, clearance, or two negative PCRs marked donors in Cohort 3 as recovered. Authors' data handling: Reference gene primer amplification yielded estimated nucleated cell counts. Generated by immunoSEQ multiplex PCR, the TCRdb table keeps only in-frame clones and is missing some. V, J and clone size derive from that table, while D and trimming were established from the DNA sequence. The top ten hold 10% to 15% of the sample, which has roughly 160,000 clones, 80% to 85% seen once. This CDR3 spans 15 amino acids. Germline V gene lookup returns CDR1 SGHVS and CDR2 FQNEAQ. Trimming pared 5 bases from V and 6 bases from J, leaving 19 bases between.

This clonotype was sampled from a woman aged 60 to 75 who had recovered from COVID-19. The J gene is TRBJ2-5, the V gene TRBV7-8; possibly TRBD2 for D (6 bases). The sequenced material came from PBMCs or T cells enriched from blood (not recorded which). The CDR3 here is CASSLVVTSIKTQYF. The CDR3 DNA reads as TGTGCCAGCAGCCTAGTAGTTACTAGCATAAAGACCCAGTACTTC.